This T cell receptor (beta chain) was captured by sequencing in a study of T cells expressing NK-cell markers. Study at large: Obtained from sorted CD3+CD56+NKG2C+, CD3+CD56+NKG2C- and CD3+CD56-NKG2C+ T cells were the TCR beta repertoires. Seven sequenced donors out of eight were HCMV-seropositive, one seronegative.

Overall study findings and caveats: Several of the donors also had these clonotypes leading their CD3+CD56-NKG2C+ fraction.

Germline CDR1 and CDR2: LNHNV and YYDKDF (reference sequence). The length of the CDR3 is 19 residues. UMI-tagged 5'RACE template switching yielded the TCR beta cDNA. TCRdb reprocessed the 5' RACE reads; each CDR3 protein has one entry and no DNA is given. This sample's clone table lists roughly 160,000 distinct CDR3 sequences. Concerning this clonotype itself: Its specificity is not known.

This receptor was taken from a man aged 18-70 years in good health. The source material was blood T cells: a sorted CD56 or NKG2C T cell subset, CD4+ or CD8+ T cells, or bulk PBMC T cells (not recorded which). V gene TRBV15 combines with J gene TRBJ2-3; the TRBD1 assignment by TCRdb is unverifiable without DNA. The CDR3: CATSRDYHLQEGDTDTQYF.